A selection of T cell receptor beta chains follows, all from one sample in a study of blood T cell repertoires in COVID-19. Sequencing used immunoSEQ multiplex PCR; TCRdb keeps in-frame clones, though not all of them. The data show a few hundred thousand clones, with around 89% seen just once and around 16% held by the top ten. The sample was PBMCs or T cells enriched from blood (not recorded which). The receptors come from a man aged 30 to 45 who had been exposed to COVID-19. Both conserved end residues are part of each CDR3. The D gene is left open where the match is weak. Some rows have no size entry. The others give once, few or many, or a class for an expanded clone.

TRBV2	TRBD2	NA	TRBJ2-7	12	CASSSGGWEQYF	TGTGCCAGCAGTTCGGGAGGTTGGGAGCAGTACTTC
TRBV5-1	TRBD1	NA	TRBJ1-4	16	CASSPSRQGSNEKLFF	TGCGCCAGCAGCCCCTCCCGACAGGGTTCTAATGAAAAACTGTTTTTT
TRBV7-3	TRBD2	NA	TRBJ2-3	16	CASSLTAGGAADTQYF	TGTGCCAGCAGCTTAACTGCGGGGGGGGCGGCAGATACGCAGTATTTT
TRBV5-4	NA	once	TRBJ1-2	14	CASSLSQGYGGYTF	TGTGCCAGCAGCTTGTCGCAGGGATATGGTGGCTACACCTTC
TRBV4-3	NA	NA	TRBJ2-1	14	CASSHTDRNYEQFF	TGCGCCAGCAGCCATACTGACAGGAATTATGAGCAGTTCTTC
TRBV6-5	NA	NA	TRBJ2-7	12	CASLFQGHEQYF	TGTGCCAGCTTGTTCCAGGGCCACGAGCAGTACTTC
TRBV30	NA	NA	TRBJ2-7	11	CAWTQGYEQYF	TGTGCCTGGACCCAGGGCTACGAGCAGTACTTC
TRBV7-3	NA	NA	TRBJ1-1	13	CASSSQVGTEAFF	TGTGCCAGCAGCTCCCAGGTGGGTACGGAAGCTTTCTTT
TRBV6-5	NA	NA	TRBJ2-7	13	CASSTGSTYEQYF	TGTGCCAGCAGTACCGGGAGCACCTACGAGCAGTACTTC
TRBV4-1	NA	NA	TRBJ1-1	17	CASSQGPTPMRNTEAFF	TGCGCCAGCAGCCAAGGTCCCACTCCGATGAGGAACACTGAAGCTTTCTTT
TRBV9	NA	NA	TRBJ2-7	14	CASSVEDSRVEQYF	TGTGCCAGCAGCGTAGAGGACAGCCGGGTCGAGCAGTACTTC
TRBV12-5	NA	NA	TRBJ1-2	16	CASGFLVDRTNYGYTF	TGTGCTAGTGGTTTCCTCGTCGACAGGACTAACTATGGCTACACCTTC
TRBV10-3	TRBD1	NA	TRBJ1-2	15	CAISVGQGDSYGYTF	TGTGCCATCAGTGTGGGACAGGGGGATTCCTATGGCTACACCTTC
TRBV5-1	NA	NA	TRBJ1-2	15	CASSLDSSKYYGYTF	TGCGCCAGCAGCTTGGACAGTTCGAAGTACTATGGCTACACCTTC
TRBV9	TRBD2	NA	TRBJ2-3	16	CASSASGASGSDTQYF	TGTGCCAGCAGCGCCAGCGGGGCCAGCGGATCAGATACGCAGTATTTT
TRBV6-5	NA	NA	TRBJ1-1	14	CASTPITRGWEAFF	TGTGCCAGCACCCCTATCACACGGGGATGGGAAGCTTTCTTT
TRBV19	TRBD1	NA	TRBJ1-3	16	CASSLGQGSSGNTIYF	TGTGCCAGTAGTCTCGGACAGGGGAGCTCTGGAAACACCATATATTTT
TRBV3-1/TRBV3-2	TRBD2	NA	TRBJ2-1	20	CASSPRLAGGLRITYNEQFF	TGTGCCAGCAGCCCCCGGTTAGCGGGGGGCCTAAGGATTACTTACAATGAGCAGTTCTTC
TRBV6-2/TRBV6-3	NA	NA	TRBJ1-5	14	CASSLTGGDQPQHF	TGTGCCAGCAGCCTCACGGGGGGCGATCAGCCCCAGCATTTT
TRBV6-1	NA	NA	TRBJ2-1	15	CASSEPQGMYNEQFF	TGTGCCAGCAGTGAACCCCAGGGAATGTACAATGAGCAGTTCTTC
TRBV4-1	NA	NA	TRBJ1-1	13	CASSQDRSQNAFF	TGCGCCAGCAGCCAGGACAGATCGCAAAACGCTTTCTTT
TRBV5-6	NA	NA	TRBJ1-1	13	CASSLAAGTEAFF	TGTGCCAGCAGCTTGGCTGCGGGGACTGAAGCTTTCTTT